The 13 T cell receptor beta chains listed next were all sequenced from one sample in a study of CD8 T cells in Susac syndrome. An input of about 0.5 to 1 ug of RNA was subjected to reverse transcription using random hexamers. MiXCR was run by TCRdb on the immunoSEQ multiplex PCR reads, yielding one entry per CDR3 protein. The sample lists 300,000 or so distinct CDR3 sequences, 90% to 95% seen once, with approximately 0.065% in the top ten. The sample taken for sequencing was CD4+ T cells from PBMCs. These receptors were obtained from a human donor with multiple sclerosis.

The chain carries TRBV2 and TRBJ2-3; D remains unclear. This CDR3 has 12 residues. CDR1 is SNHLY and CDR2 is FYNNEI in the germline V gene. The ends were cut back, 3 bases at V and 6 bases at J, with 7 bases in the middle. CDR3 nucleotides: TGTGCCAGCAGTGACTCGGGTGATACGCAGTATTTT. Protein: CASSDSGDTQYF. Full variable domain (remainder filled in from reference TRBV2 and TRBJ2-3): EPEVTQTPSHQVTQMGQEVILRCVPISNHLYFYWYRQILGQKVEFLVSFYNNEISEKSEIFDDQFSVERPDGSNFTLKIRSTKLEDSAMYFCASSDSGDTQYFGPGTRLTVL.

This chain joins TRBV30 and TRBJ1-3; no firm D call. This CDR3 is 15 amino acids long. The V gene's germline CDR1 is GTSNPN and CDR2 SVGIG (reference sequence). V shed 4 bases and J shed 3 bases, with 16 bases lying between them. CDR3 DNA sequence: TGTGCCTGGACACCCAACAGATTCCTTGGAAACACCATATATTTT. Its translation: CAWTPNRFLGNTIYF.

The V call is TRBV20-1, the J call TRBJ2-3; D is undetermined. The V and J ends lost 3 bases and 6 bases respectively, with 10 bases between them. Germline assignment: CDR1 DFQATT and CDR2 SNEGSKA (reference sequence). This CDR3 has 12 amino acids. CDR3 coding DNA: TGCAGTGCTAGGATCCCCCCGGATACGCAGTATTTT. Protein product: CSARIPPDTQYF.

This chain joins TRBV2 and TRBJ1-2, with 7 bases matching TRBD1. The CDR3 totals 15 residues. CDR1 and CDR2 from the germline V gene are SNHLY and FYNNEI. V lost 5 bases and J lost 0; bases outside the gene matches: 6. CDR3 nucleotides: TGTGCCAGCAGTCGCCAGGGGGGACCTAACTATGGCTACACCTTC. It specifies CASSRQGGPNYGYTF.

In its sample, this clonotype was seen once. The chain couples TRBV14 to TRBJ1-2, with 11 bases lining up with TRBD1. The CDR3 sequence is 17 residues long. In germline, CDR1 is SGHDN, CDR2 FVKESK. The J segment lost 3 bases and the V segment lost 2 bases, leaving 8 bases of the junction unmatched. Written as DNA, the CDR3 is TGTGCCAGCAGCCAAATACCGGGACAGGGGGGGCACTATGGCTACACCTTC. Translated, it gives CASSQIPGQGGHYGYTF.

The rearrangement joins TRBV30 to TRBJ1-2, with D maybe TRBD1 (6 bases). V was clipped by 4 bases and J by 4 bases, with 13 bases between them. The CDR3 totals 13 residues. From germline, CDR1 is GTSNPN and CDR2 SVGIG (reference sequence). The CDR3 protein is CAWTGVPVYGYTF. CDR3 nucleotides: TGTGCCTGGACAGGGGTCCCGGTCTATGGCTACACCTTC.

This chain connects TRBV2 to TRBJ2-7; D ambiguous. Germline loops: CDR1 SNHLY, CDR2 FYNNEI. The CDR3 consists of 16 residues. The germline V and J ends were trimmed by 3 bases and 0 bases, with 15 bases remaining between them. This chain's CDR3 is CASSDPNQKYSYEQYF. CDR3 bases: TGTGCCAGCAGTGACCCAAACCAAAAATACTCCTACGAGCAGTACTTC.

The chain is built from TRBV20-1 and TRBJ1-1, with D possibly matching TRBD1 (5 bases). This CDR3 has 15 residues. The V end lost 1 base, the J end lost 6 bases, and 18 bases lay between the germline ends. The germline V gene has CDR1 DFQATT and CDR2 SNEGSKA (reference sequence). The DNA for the CDR3 is TGCAGTGCTAGAGCAAATGCCGTCGGGGCGTCTGAAGCTTTCTTT. It is translated as CSARANAVGASEAFF.

The V and J genes are TRBV19 and TRBJ1-2, with 9 bases aligning to TRBD1. J gave up 8 bases and V 3 bases, and 7 bases lay outside the gene matches. The germline CDR1 and CDR2 sequences are LNHDA and SQIVND (reference sequence). The CDR3 is made up of 14 amino acids. CDR3 protein: CASSIAQGAVGYTF. The CDR3 DNA reads TGTGCCAGTAGTATTGCACAGGGGGCTGTCGGCTACACCTTC. Variable domain in full (rest from reference TRBV19 and TRBJ1-2): DGGITQSPKYLFRKEGQNVTLSCEQNLNHDAMYWYRQDPGQGLRLIYYSQIVNDFQKGDIAEGYSVSREKKESFPLTVTSAQKNPTAFYLCASSIAQGAVGYTFGSGTRLTVV.

The V call is TRBV12-3 or TRBV12-4, the J call TRBJ1-5, with D unclear. Trimming took off 8 bases at V and 0 bases at J, with 11 bases between the two ends. The length of the CDR3 is 14 residues. The CDR3 DNA sequence: TGTGCCAGCGACGGAACTAATAGCAATCAGCCCCAGCATTTT. It translates to CASDGTNSNQPQHF.

V usage is TRBV11-2 and J usage is TRBJ1-2; D remains unclear. V dropped 0 bases and J dropped 7 bases, with 15 bases sitting between them. Germline V lookup: CDR1 SGHAT, CDR2 FQNNGV. The CDR3 has 15 amino acids. The CDR3 reads CASSLDWGKGSGYTF. In DNA form, the CDR3 reads TGTGCCAGCAGCTTAGATTGGGGTAAAGGATCTGGCTACACCTTC.

The CDR3 is CASSPLDTSSGANVLTF. Here the CDR3 DNA reads TGTGCCAGCTCACCATTGGATACCTCCTCTGGGGCCAACGTCCTGACTTTC. This rearrangement joins TRBV18 to TRBJ2-6; D not resolved. CDR3 length: 17 amino acids. Germline CDR1 and CDR2: KGHSH and LQKENI. The V end lost 2 bases, the J end lost 0 bases, and 11 bases lay between the germline ends. The full variable domain, in which reference TRBV18 and TRBJ2-6 provide the parts outside the CDR3, is NAGVMQNPRHLVRRRGQEARLRCSPMKGHSHVYWYRQLPEEGLKFMVYLQKENIIDESGMPKERFSAEFPKEGPSILRIQQVVRGDSAAYFCASSPLDTSSGANVLTFGAGSRLTVL.

This rearrangement joins TRBV6-1 to TRBJ2-3; TRBD2 agrees at 8 bases. Germline V gives CDR1 MNHNS, CDR2 SASEGT. This CDR3 has 13 amino acids. Trimming removed 8 bases from V and 4 bases from J; junction bases left unmatched: 5. CDR3 sequence: CASQLAGSDTQYF. The CDR3 DNA follows: TGTGCCAGCCAGTTAGCGGGATCAGATACGCAGTATTTT.